This TCR beta chain was obtained from a study of post-analysis software for immune sequencing data. Study-wide background: Relapsing-remitting, secondary progressive and progressive-relapsing forms made up the multiple sclerosis disease courses.

Deletions cut 4 bases from V and 4 bases from J, with 7 bases between. Germline values: CDR1 SQVTM, CDR2 ANQGSEA. The CDR3 is 12 amino acids. In regard to this clonotype: The antigen remains unidentified.

General study points: Among four to six TRBV segments more frequent in patients than controls were TRBV5-6, TRBV5-1 and TRBV20-1. Same-batch preparations were strongly co-clustered by F measure.

Researchers reported that TCR beta cDNA libraries carried unique molecular identifiers. TCRdb independently ran MiXCR on the PCR reads; one entry per CDR3 protein. The sample shows about 820,000 distinct CDR3 sequences, about 57% of them seen only once. The sequence derives from a girl aged 5 to 17 with multiple sclerosis. The J gene is TRBJ1-4, the V gene TRBV29-1; unclear D gene. Material for sequencing was blood. CDR3 coding DNA: TGCAGCGTTGGAAGGGATAATGAAAAACTGTTTTTT. Translated, it gives CSVGRDNEKLFF.